One and the same sample provided the 11 T cell receptor beta chains below, sequenced in a study of T cell responses to AZD1222 COVID-19 vaccine. Generated by immunoSEQ multiplex PCR, the TCRdb table keeps only in-frame clones and is missing some. The table records around 50,000 clones, roughly 85% of them present only once. The source was peripheral blood, collected 28 days after the second AZD1222 dose. These receptors were collected from an adult who received the AZD1222 COVID-19 vaccine.

This chain connects TRBV24-1 to TRBJ2-7; tentative D call: TRBD2 (6 bases). This CDR3 is 14 amino acids long. Germline-derived CDR1 and CDR2 are KGHDR and SFDVKD. The germline V and J ends were trimmed by 9 bases and 0 bases, with 14 bases remaining between them. In nucleotides, the CDR3 is TGTGCCACCTCGGACGGGGGTTACTCCTACGAGCAGTACTTC. This sequence encodes CATSDGGYSYEQYF.

This chain connects TRBV24-1 to TRBJ2-1; tentatively, D is TRBD1 or TRBD2 (5 bases each). CDR3 length: 15 amino acids. Germline-derived CDR1 and CDR2 are KGHDR and SFDVKD. Trimming cost V 5 bases and J 2 bases, with 12 bases left between them. CDR3 residues: CATSGFRDPYNEQFF. Here the CDR3 DNA reads TGTGCCACCAGTGGTTTCAGGGACCCCTACAATGAGCAGTTCTTC.

V gene TRBV9 combines with J gene TRBJ1-2; D call uncertain. The CDR3 loop spans 17 amino acids. CDR1 is SGDLS, CDR2 YYNGEE, per germline. The V end was cut by 3 bases, the J end by 0 bases, with 18 bases between. The CDR3 DNA sequence: TGTGCCAGCAGCGAGATGGGGAAGGCCGCTGCTAACTATGGCTACACCTTC. Residues: CASSEMGKAAANYGYTF.

This sequence joins TRBV14 and TRBJ2-7, with TRBD2 identical over 9 bases. The CDR3 covers 14 residues. Trimming took 4 bases from V and 4 from J; bases not matched to a gene: 5. Germline assignment: CDR1 SGHDN and CDR2 FVKESK. The CDR3 loop is CASSPAGGGYEQYF. Here the CDR3 DNA reads TGTGCCAGCAGCCCAGCGGGAGGAGGATACGAGCAGTACTTC.

V and J are TRBV6-4 and TRBJ2-6; weak D call: TRBD1 (5 bases). The length of the CDR3 is 15 residues. Germline V lookup: CDR1 MRHNA, CDR2 SNTAGT. V shed 5 bases and J shed 4 bases, with 12 bases lying between them. CDR3 nucleotides: TGTGCCAGCAGTTCAGACAGCTCAGGGGCCAACGTCCTGACTTTC. It specifies CASSSDSSGANVLTF.

This chain connects TRBV7-7 to TRBJ2-5; 8 bases map to TRBD2. There are 13 residues in the CDR3. The germline V gene encodes CDR1 SSHAT and CDR2 FNYEAQ (reference sequence). V dropped 7 bases and J dropped 5; count of bases not matched to a gene: 6. The CDR3 DNA sequence: TGTGCCAGCACTCGCGGGGGGTCCGAGACCCAGTACTTC. Translated: CASTRGGSETQYF.

V gene TRBV27 combines with J gene TRBJ1-2, with TRBD1 matching over 9 bases. CDR3 length: 14 residues. The J segment lost 4 bases and the V segment lost 7 bases, leaving 7 bases of the junction unmatched. Germline V CDR1 and CDR2: MNHEY, SMNVEV (reference sequence). CDR3 amino acids: CASKQDRGTYGYTF. The CDR3 DNA is TGTGCCAGCAAACAGGACAGGGGTACCTATGGCTACACCTTC.

The J gene is TRBJ1-2, the V gene TRBV25-1; possibly TRBD1 for D (5 bases). Germline values: CDR1 MGHDK, CDR2 SYGVNS. The CDR3 is 13 amino acids. V was cut by 8 bases and J by 3 bases, with 13 bases left in between. The CDR3 spells CASRRGVDYGYTF. DNA for the CDR3: TGTGCCAGCCGGAGGGGCGTGGACTATGGCTACACCTTC.

This rearrangement joins TRBV3-1 (or the pseudogene TRBV3-2) to TRBJ1-5; D unclear. The V end lost 4 bases, the J end lost 3 bases, and 19 bases lay between the germline ends. This CDR3 comprises 17 residues. The germline V gene has CDR1 LGHDT and CDR2 YNNKEL (reference sequence). CDR3 amino acids: CASSPPPSSPFNQPQHF. The CDR3 region has the DNA TGTGCCAGCAGCCCACCCCCCTCCAGCCCCTTCAATCAGCCCCAGCATTTT.

J is TRBJ2-1 and V is TRBV15; D is tentatively TRBD1 or TRBD2 (5 bases each). Trimming shortened V by 0 bases and J by 4 bases, and 13 bases separated the two germline ends. Germline loops: CDR1 LNHNV, CDR2 YYDKDF (reference sequence). The CDR3 has 16 residues. CDR3 nucleotides: TGTGCCACCAGCAGAGATGGGGGAGATTCTTACAATGAGCAGTTCTTC. Translated: CATSRDGGDSYNEQFF.

The chain employs TRBV28 and TRBJ1-1; the D is unclear. CDR1 MDHEN and CDR2 SYDVKM come from the germline V gene. The CDR3 is 13 residues long. V lost 0 bases and J 7 bases, leaving 9 bases between the germline ends. The CDR3 coding sequence is TGTGCCAGCAGTTTATGGAGGGTTAGTGAAGCTTTCTTT. Translated, it gives CASSLWRVSEAFF. Full variable domain (outside the CDR3, taken from reference TRBV28 and TRBJ1-1): DVKVTQSSRYLVKRTGEKVFLECVQDMDHENMFWYRQDPGLGLRLIYFSYDVKMKEKGDIPEGYSVSREKKERFSLILESASTNQTSMYLCASSLWRVSEAFFGQGTRLTVV.